This T cell receptor beta chain was captured by sequencing in a study of T cells expressing NK-cell markers. Study findings and constraints: The HCMV specificity of the expanded NKG2C+ T cell clones stayed unresolved.

Germline V gene lookup returns CDR1 MGHRA and CDR2 YSYEKL. This CDR3 has 16 residues. With the 5' RACE reads reprocessed, TCRdb shows one record per CDR3 protein and no DNA. The sample's table shows approximately 420,000 distinct CDR3 sequences. To note about this clonotype: Its antigen is undetermined.

This receptor was identified in a woman aged 45-65 years in good health. V and J are TRBV4-1 and TRBJ2-1; there is no DNA to check the TCRdb D call of TRBD1. The sample comprised blood T cells: a sorted CD56 or NKG2C T cell subset, CD4+ or CD8+ T cells, or bulk PBMC T cells (not recorded which). CDR3 sequence: CASSQSNGQGKNEQFF.